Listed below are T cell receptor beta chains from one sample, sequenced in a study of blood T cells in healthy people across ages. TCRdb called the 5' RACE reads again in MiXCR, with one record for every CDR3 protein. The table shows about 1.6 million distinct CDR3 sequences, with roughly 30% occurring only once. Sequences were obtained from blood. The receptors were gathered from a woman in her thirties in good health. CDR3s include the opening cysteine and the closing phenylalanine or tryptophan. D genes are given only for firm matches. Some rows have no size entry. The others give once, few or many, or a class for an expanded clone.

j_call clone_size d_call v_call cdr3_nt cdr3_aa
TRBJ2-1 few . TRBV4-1 TGCGCCAGCAGCCAAGTTGGGGTCGACAGGCAGTTCTTC CASSQVGVDRQFF
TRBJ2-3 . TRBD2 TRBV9 TGTGCCAGCAGCGGCCGACTAGCGGGGGGGCCAGCGACAGATACGCAGTATTTT CASSGRLAGGPATDTQYF
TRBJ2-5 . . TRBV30 TGTGCCTGGAGTGTACCCTCGCGGGAGACCCAGTACTTC CAWSVPSRETQYF
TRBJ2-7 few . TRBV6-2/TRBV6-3 TGTGCCAGCAGTTACCACAACGAGCAGTACTTC CASSYHNEQYF
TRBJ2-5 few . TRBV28 TGTGCCAGCAGGGATGGTTCCGGGGGACAAGAGACCCAGTACTTC CASRDGSGGQETQYF
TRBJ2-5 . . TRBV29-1 TGCAGCGTTGTTGTGGGACGTTGGGAGGCCCAGTACTTC CSVVVGRWEAQYF
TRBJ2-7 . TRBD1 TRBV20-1 TGCAGTGCTAGAGACTCCGGACAGGGCTACTCCTACGAGCAGTACTTC CSARDSGQGYSYEQYF
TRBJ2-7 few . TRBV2 TGTGCCAGCAGAGACCCGGGCTACTACGAGCAGTACTTC CASRDPGYYEQYF
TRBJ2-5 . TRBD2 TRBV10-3 TGTGCCATCAGTGCAAGAGGAGCGGGGGAGACCCAGTACTTC CAISARGAGETQYF
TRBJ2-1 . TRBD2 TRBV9 TGTGCCAGCAGCGTAGCGCTAGCGGGAGAGTACAATGAGCAGTTCTTC CASSVALAGEYNEQFF
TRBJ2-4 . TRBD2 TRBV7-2 TGTGCCAGCAGCTTAGACGGCGGGAGGGGATACATTCAGTACTTC CASSLDGGRGYIQYF
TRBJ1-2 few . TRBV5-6 TGTGCCAGCAGCTCGGTAAAAGGGAACTATGGCTACACCTTC CASSSVKGNYGYTF
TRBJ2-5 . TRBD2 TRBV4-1 TGCGCCAGCGCGGAGGGACTAGCGGGGGCTAACCAAGAGACCCAGTACTTC CASAEGLAGANQETQYF
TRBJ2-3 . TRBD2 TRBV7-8 TGTGCCAGCAGCTTCCCCGGGACTAGCGGGGGGGCAGTTATCACAGATATGCAGTATTTT CASSFPGTSGGAVITDMQYF
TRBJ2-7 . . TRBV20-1 TGCAGTGCGTCGAGGGGCGCGGACTACGAGCAGTACTTC CSASRGADYEQYF
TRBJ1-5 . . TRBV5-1 TGCGCCAGCAGCTTGTCCTTCTCAGCCAATCAGCCCCAGCATTTT CASSLSFSANQPQHF
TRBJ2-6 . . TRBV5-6 TGTGCCAGCAGCATACAGGCCTCCGGGGCCGGGGCCAACGTCCTGACTTTC CASSIQASGAGANVLTF
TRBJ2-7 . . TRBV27 TGTGCCAGCAGTTCCCAGGACCGCACGGTCTACGAGCAGTACTTC CASSSQDRTVYEQYF
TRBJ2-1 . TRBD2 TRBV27 TGTGCCAGCAGTGCGTCAGCGGGAATTTTCGATGAGCAGTTCTTC CASSASAGIFDEQFF
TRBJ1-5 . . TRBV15 TGTGCCACCAGCCCATTGAATCAGCCCCAGCATTTT CATSPLNQPQHF
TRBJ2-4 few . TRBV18 TGTGCCAGCTCACTCCCGGAGGCTGAAGATGGAAACATTCAGTACTTC CASSLPEAEDGNIQYF
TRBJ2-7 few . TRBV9 TGTGCCAGCAGCGTAGGTCCCTGGACCGAGCAGTACTTC CASSVGPWTEQYF